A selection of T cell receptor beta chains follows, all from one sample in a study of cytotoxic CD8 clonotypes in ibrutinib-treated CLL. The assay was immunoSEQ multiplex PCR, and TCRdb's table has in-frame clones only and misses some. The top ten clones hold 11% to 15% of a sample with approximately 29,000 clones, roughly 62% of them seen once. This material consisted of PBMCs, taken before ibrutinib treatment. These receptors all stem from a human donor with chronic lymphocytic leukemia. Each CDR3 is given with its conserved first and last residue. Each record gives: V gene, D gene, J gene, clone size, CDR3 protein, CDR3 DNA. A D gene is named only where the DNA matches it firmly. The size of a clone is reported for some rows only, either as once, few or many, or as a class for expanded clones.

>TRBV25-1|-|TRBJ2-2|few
CASSSPISGELFF
TGTGCCAGCAGCAGTCCGATTTCCGGGGAGCTGTTTTTT
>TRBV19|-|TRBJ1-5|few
CASGEGFGNQPQHF
TGTGCCAGCGGAGAAGGATTTGGCAATCAGCCCCAGCATTTT
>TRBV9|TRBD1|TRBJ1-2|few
CASSVGTGQGSYGYTF
TGTGCCAGCAGCGTCGGAACCGGACAGGGGAGCTATGGCTACACCTTC
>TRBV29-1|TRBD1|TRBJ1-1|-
CSVTGALPLTEAFF
TGCAGCGTGACAGGGGCCCTCCCTCTCACTGAAGCTTTCTTT
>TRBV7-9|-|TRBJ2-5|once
CASREGETQYF
TGTGCCAGTAGAGAAGGCGAGACCCAGTACTTC
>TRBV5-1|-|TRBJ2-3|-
CASSFQGGDTQYF
TGCGCCAGCAGCTTCCAGGGAGGAGATACGCAGTATTTT
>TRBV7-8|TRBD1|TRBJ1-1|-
CASSLVGQGRNTEAFF
TGTGCCAGCAGCCTCGTCGGACAGGGTAGGAACACTGAAGCTTTCTTT
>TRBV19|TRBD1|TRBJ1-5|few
CASRGTGKWPQHF
TGTGCCAGTAGGGGGACAGGGAAGTGGCCCCAGCATTTT
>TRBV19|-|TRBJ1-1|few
CASSVKGDTEAFF
TGTGCCAGTAGTGTCAAGGGGGACACTGAAGCTTTCTTT
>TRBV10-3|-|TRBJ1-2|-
CAISDTGPRGYTF
TGTGCCATCAGTGACACGGGACCCCGCGGCTACACCTTC
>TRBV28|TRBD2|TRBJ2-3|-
CAIRLAGVTDTQYF
TGTGCCATACGACTAGCGGGAGTGACAGATACGCAGTATTTT
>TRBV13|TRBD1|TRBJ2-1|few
CASSFRQGARNEQFF
TGTGCCAGCAGCTTTAGACAGGGGGCGCGGAATGAGCAGTTCTTC
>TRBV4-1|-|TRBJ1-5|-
CASSQSAGGEPQHF
TGCGCCAGCAGCCAAAGCGCGGGAGGCGAGCCCCAGCATTTT
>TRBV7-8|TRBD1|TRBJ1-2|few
CASSLDGTEQYGYTF
TGTGCCAGCAGCTTAGATGGGACAGAACAATATGGCTACACCTTC
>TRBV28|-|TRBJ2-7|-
CASSPTDYEQYF
TGTGCCAGCAGTCCCACGGACTACGAGCAGTACTTC
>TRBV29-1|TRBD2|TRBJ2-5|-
CSVGEGETQYF
TGCAGCGTTGGGGAGGGCGAGACCCAGTACTTC
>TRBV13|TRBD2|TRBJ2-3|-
CASSLGLAVTDTQYF
TGTGCCAGCAGCTTAGGCCTAGCGGTCACAGATACGCAGTATTTT
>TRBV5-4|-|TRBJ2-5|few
CASSRWGRETQYF
TGTGCCAGCAGTCGTTGGGGTAGGGAGACCCAGTACTTC
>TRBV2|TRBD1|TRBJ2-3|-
CASSPGQGHTDTQYF
TGTGCCAGCAGCCCGGGACAGGGACACACAGATACGCAGTATTTT
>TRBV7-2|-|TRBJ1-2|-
CASSLVGMAAYGYTF
TGTGCCAGCAGCTTAGTAGGTATGGCGGCGTATGGCTACACCTTC
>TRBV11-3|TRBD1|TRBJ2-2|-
CASSLGSGTVNTGELFF
TGTGCCAGCAGCTTAGGTTCCGGGACAGTGAACACCGGGGAGCTGTTTTTT
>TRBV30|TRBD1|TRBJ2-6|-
CAWSMTGISRGANVLTF
TGTGCCTGGAGTATGACAGGGATCTCGCGGGGGGCCAACGTCCTGACTTTC
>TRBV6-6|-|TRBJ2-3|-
CASLGDTQYF
TGTGCCAGCCTGGGGGATACGCAGTATTTT
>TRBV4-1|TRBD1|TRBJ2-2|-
CASSPRTGPNTGELFF
TGCGCCAGCAGCCCGAGGACAGGGCCGAACACCGGGGAGCTGTTTTTT
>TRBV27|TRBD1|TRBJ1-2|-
CASSTTAQGVNYGYTF
TGTGCCAGCAGCACTACGGCACAGGGGGTCAACTATGGCTACACCTTC
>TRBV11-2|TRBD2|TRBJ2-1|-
CASRIPGTSGYNEQFF
TGTGCCAGCAGGATACCCGGGACTAGCGGCTACAATGAGCAGTTCTTC
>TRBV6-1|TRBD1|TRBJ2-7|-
CASRETGVEQYF
TGTGCCAGCAGGGAGACAGGGGTCGAGCAGTACTTC
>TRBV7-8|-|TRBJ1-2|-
CASSFGPSGDYGYTF
TGTGCCAGCAGCTTTGGCCCTTCGGGGGACTATGGCTACACCTTC
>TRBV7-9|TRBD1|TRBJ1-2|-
CASSATGGAKAGGYTF
TGTGCCAGCAGCGCCACAGGGGGCGCGAAGGCGGGCGGCTACACCTTC
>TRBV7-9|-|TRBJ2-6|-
CASSLAGQISSSGANVLTF
TGTGCCAGCAGCTTAGCGGGCCAGATTTCAAGCTCTGGGGCCAACGTCCTGACTTTC
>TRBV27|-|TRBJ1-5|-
CASSLEGGSSQPQHF
TGTGCCAGCAGTTTAGAGGGGGGAAGTAGTCAGCCCCAGCATTTT
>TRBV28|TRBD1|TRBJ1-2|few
CASSLSGTGGYYGYTF
TGTGCCAGCAGTTTATCCGGGACAGGGGGCTACTATGGCTACACCTTC
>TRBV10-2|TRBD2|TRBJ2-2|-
CASSESSGSYTGELFF
TGCGCCAGCAGTGAGTCTAGCGGGAGCTATACTGGGGAGCTGTTTTTT
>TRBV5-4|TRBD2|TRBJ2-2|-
CASSTAGTSGRRPTGELFF
TGTGCCAGCAGCACCGCCGGGACTAGCGGGAGGAGGCCCACCGGGGAGCTGTTTTTT
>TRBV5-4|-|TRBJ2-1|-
CASSPYRGSAYNEQFF
TGTGCCAGCAGCCCCTACCGAGGATCCGCCTACAATGAGCAGTTCTTC
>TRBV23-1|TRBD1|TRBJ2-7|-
CASSQPGWTGGYEQYF
TGCGCCAGCAGTCAGCCCGGATGGACAGGGGGTTACGAGCAGTACTTC
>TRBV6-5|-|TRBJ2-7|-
CASSNRLTPSYEQYF
TGTGCCAGCAGTAATAGACTTACCCCCTCCTACGAGCAGTACTTC
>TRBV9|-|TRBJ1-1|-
CASSVGMGDTEAFF
TGTGCCAGCAGCGTAGGGATGGGGGACACTGAAGCTTTCTTT
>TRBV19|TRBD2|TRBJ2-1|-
CASSTQWRAGTEQFF
TGTGCCAGTAGTACCCAGTGGAGAGCGGGAACTGAGCAGTTCTTC
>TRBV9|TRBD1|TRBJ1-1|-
CASSVAGQAEAFF
TGTGCCAGCAGCGTAGCCGGACAGGCCGAAGCTTTCTTT
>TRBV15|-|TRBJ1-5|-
CATSRAGDQPQHF
TGTGCCACCAGCAGAGCAGGGGATCAGCCCCAGCATTTT